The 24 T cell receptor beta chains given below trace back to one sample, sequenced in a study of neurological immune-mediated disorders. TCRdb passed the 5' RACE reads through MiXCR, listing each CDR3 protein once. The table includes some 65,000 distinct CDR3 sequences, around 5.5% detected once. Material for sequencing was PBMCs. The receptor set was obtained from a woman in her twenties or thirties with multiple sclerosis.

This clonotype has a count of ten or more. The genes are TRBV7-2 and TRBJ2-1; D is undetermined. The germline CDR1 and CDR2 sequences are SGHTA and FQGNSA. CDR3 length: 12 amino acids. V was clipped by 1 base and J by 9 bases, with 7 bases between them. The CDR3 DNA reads TGTGCCAGCAGCTTAGTAGGGTTTGAGCAGTTCTTC. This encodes CASSLVGFEQFF.

Here the CDR3 DNA reads TGTGCCAGCAGCTTAGCGCGGAACGAGCAGTACTTC. Its protein product is CASSLARNEQYF. This chain links TRBV7-9 with TRBJ2-7, with D hard to call. Trimming stripped 0 bases from V and 5 bases from J, with 5 bases between. CDR1 and CDR2 (germline): SEHNR, FQNEAQ (reference sequence). This CDR3 region has 12 residues.

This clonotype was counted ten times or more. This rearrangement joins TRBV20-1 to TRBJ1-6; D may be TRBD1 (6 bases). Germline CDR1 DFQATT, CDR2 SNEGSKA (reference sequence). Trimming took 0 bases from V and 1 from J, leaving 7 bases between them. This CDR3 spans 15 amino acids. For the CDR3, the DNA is TGCAGTGCTAGAGACAGGGGTTCCTATAATTCACCCCTCCACTTT. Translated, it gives CSARDRGSYNSPLHF.

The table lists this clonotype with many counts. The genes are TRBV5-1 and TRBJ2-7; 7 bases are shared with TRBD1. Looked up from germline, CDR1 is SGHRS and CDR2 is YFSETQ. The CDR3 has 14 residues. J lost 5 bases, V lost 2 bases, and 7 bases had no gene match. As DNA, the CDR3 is TGCGCCAGCAGCTTAAGGCAGGGGGACGACGAGCAGTACTTC. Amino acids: CASSLRQGDDEQYF.

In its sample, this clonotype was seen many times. The DNA for the CDR3 is TGTGCCATCAGTGACTCTAGACAGGGGGGTAATCAGCCCCAGCATTTT. It yields the protein CAISDSRQGGNQPQHF. This chain joins TRBV10-3 and TRBJ1-5; 9 bases agree with TRBD1. Losses at the gene ends were 3 bases for V and 4 bases for J; bases not matched to a gene: 7. Germline assignment: CDR1 ENHRY and CDR2 SYGVKD. This CDR3 has 16 amino acids.

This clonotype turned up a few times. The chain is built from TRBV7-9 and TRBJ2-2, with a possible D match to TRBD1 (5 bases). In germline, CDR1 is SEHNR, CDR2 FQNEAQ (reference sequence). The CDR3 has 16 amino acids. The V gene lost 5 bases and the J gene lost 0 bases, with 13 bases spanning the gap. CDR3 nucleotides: TGTGCCAGCAGCGAACGGCAGGGCGCGAACACCGGGGAGCTGTTTTTT. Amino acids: CASSERQGANTGELFF.

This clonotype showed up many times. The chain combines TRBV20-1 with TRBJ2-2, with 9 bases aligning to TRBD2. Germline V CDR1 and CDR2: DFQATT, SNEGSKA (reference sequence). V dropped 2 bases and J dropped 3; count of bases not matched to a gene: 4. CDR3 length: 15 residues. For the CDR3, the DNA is TGCAGTGCTAGAAGACTAGCGGCCGACACCGGGGAGCTGTTTTTT. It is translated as CSARRLAADTGELFF.

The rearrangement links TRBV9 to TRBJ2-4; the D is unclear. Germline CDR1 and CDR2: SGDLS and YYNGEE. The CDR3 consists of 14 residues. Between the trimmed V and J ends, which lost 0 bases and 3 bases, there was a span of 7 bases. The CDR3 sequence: CASSVGIGKNIQYF. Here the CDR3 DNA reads TGTGCCAGCAGCGTAGGAATTGGCAAAAACATTCAGTACTTC.

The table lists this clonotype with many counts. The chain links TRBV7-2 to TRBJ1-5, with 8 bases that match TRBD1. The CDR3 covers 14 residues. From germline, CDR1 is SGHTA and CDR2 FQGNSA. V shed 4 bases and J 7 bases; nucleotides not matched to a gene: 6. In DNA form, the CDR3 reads TGTGCCAGCAGCTCAGACAGGGGAGGCCAGCCCCAGCATTTT. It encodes CASSSDRGGQPQHF.

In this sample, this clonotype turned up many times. CDR3 loop: CATSRAPNQPQHF. The CDR3, as DNA: TGTGCCACCAGCAGAGCCCCCAATCAGCCCCAGCATTTT. The chain has TRBV15 and TRBJ1-5; D gene uncertain. CDR1 LNHNV and CDR2 YYDKDF come from the germline V gene (reference sequence). The CDR3 consists of 13 residues. Trimming took 1 base from V and 3 from J, leaving 4 bases between them.

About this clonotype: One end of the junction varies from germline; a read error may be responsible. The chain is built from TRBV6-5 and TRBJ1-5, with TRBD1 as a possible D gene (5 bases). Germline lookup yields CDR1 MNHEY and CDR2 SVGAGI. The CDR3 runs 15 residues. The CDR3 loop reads CASSYSLDITSPQNF. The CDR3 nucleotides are TGTGCCAGCAGTTACTCGTTGGACATAACCTCCCCCCAGAATTTT.

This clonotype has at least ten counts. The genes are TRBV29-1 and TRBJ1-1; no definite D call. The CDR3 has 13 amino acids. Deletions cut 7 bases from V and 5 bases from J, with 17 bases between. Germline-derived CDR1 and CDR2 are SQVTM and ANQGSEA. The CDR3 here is CSAATSTGTEAFF. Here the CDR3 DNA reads TGCAGCGCTGCGACATCCACGGGGACTGAAGCTTTCTTT.

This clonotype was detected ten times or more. CDR3 DNA sequence: TGCAGCACCGGGACTTCGAACTATGGCTACACCTTC. This sequence encodes CSTGTSNYGYTF. The chain couples TRBV29-1 to TRBJ1-2; D may be TRBD1 (5 bases). The CDR3 consists of 12 residues. The V end was cut by 8 bases, the J end by 2 bases, with 12 bases between. Germline V gene data show CDR1 as SQVTM and CDR2 as ANQGSEA.

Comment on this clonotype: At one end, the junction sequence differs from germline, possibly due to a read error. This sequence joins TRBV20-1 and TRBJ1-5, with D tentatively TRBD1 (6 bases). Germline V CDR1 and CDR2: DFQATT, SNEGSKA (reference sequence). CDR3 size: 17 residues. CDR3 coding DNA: TGCAGTGCTAGAGCCGGGAGGGGGGCGATCGGCAATCAGCCCCAGAATTTT. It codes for CSARAGRGAIGNQPQNF.

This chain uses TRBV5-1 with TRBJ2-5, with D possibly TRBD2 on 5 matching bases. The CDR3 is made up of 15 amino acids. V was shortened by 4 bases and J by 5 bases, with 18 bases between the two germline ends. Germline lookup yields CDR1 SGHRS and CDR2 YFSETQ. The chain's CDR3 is CASSPRTERGETQYF. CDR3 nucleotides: TGCGCCAGCAGCCCTCGAACAGAGCGCGGGGAGACCCAGTACTTC.

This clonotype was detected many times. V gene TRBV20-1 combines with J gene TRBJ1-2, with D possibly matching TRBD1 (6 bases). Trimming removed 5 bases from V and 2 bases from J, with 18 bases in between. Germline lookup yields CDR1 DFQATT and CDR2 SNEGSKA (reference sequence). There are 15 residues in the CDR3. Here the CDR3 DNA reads TGCAGTGCTTACAGGGTAGGCGTTGGCAACTATGGCTACACCTTC. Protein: CSAYRVGVGNYGYTF.

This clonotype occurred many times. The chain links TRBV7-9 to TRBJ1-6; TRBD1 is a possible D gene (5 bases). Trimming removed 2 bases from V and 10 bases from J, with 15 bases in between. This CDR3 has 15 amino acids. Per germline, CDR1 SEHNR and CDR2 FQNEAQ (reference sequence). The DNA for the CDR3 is TGTGCCAGCAGCTTAACAGGACTAACGGAGTCACCCCTCCACTTT. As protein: CASSLTGLTESPLHF. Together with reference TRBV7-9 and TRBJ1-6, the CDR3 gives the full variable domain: DTGVSQNPRHKITKRGQNVTFRCDPISEHNRLYWYRQTLGQGPEFLTYFQNEAQLEKSRLLSDRFSAERPKGSFSTLEIQRTEQGDSAMYLCASSLTGLTESPLHFGNGTRLTVT.

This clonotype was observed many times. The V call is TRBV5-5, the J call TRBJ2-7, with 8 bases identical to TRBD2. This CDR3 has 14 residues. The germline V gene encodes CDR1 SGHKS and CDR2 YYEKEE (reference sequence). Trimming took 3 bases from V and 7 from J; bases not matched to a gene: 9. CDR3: CASSSRGAAGEQYF. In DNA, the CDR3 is TGTGCCAGCAGCTCGCGGGGGGCCGCGGGGGAGCAGTACTTC.

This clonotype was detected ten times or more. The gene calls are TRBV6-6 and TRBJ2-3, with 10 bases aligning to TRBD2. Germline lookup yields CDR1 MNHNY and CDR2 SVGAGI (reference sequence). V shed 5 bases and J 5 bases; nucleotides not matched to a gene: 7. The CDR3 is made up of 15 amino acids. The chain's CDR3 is CASSQAGGPGDTQYF. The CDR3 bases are TGTGCCAGCAGTCAAGCGGGGGGGCCGGGAGATACGCAGTATTTT.

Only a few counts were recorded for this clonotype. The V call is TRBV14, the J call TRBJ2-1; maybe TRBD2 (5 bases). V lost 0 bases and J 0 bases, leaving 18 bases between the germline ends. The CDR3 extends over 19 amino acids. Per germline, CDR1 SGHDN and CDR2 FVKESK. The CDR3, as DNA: TGTGCCAGCAGCCAAGATTTTTTTGTGTTCGGGGACTCCTACAATGAGCAGTTCTTC. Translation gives CASSQDFFVFGDSYNEQFF.

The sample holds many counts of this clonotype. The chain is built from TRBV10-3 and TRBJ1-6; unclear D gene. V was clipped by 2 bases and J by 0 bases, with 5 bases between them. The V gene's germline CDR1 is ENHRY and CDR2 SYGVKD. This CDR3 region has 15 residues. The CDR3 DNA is TGTGCCATCAGTGAGGGCAGCTCCTATAATTCACCCCTCCACTTT. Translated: CAISEGSSYNSPLHF.

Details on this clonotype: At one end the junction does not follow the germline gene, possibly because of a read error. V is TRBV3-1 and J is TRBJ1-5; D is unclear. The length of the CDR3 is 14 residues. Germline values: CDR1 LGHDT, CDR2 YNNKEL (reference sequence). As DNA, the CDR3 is TGTGCCAGCAGCCAAGCTTCCACGGATCAGCCCCAGAATTTT. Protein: CASSQASTDQPQNF.

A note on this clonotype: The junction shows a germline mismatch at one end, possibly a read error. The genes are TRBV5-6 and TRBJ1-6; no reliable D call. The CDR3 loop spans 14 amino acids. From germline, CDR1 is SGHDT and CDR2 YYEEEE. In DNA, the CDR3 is TGTGCCAGCAGCTTGGAGGGCAGATCTTCACCCCTCAACTTT. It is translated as CASSLEGRSSPLNF.

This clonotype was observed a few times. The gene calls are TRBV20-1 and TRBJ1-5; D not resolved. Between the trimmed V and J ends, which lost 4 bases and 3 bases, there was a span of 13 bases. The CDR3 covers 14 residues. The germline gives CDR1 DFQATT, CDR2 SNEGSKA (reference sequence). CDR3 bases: TGCAGTGCTACCAGAGGAAAGTTCAATCAGCCCCAGCATTTT. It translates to CSATRGKFNQPQHF.